What follows is one T cell receptor beta chain and its context. The antigen remains undetermined. The source of the sample is a study of T cell responses to AZD1222 COVID-19 vaccine. Whole-study findings and limits: In the spike-specific TCR repertoire, nearly half reportedly target unmutated variant regions. Two AZD1222 administrations were followed by greater Spike-specific TCR breadth and depth.

Measured with immunoSEQ multiplex PCR; TCRdb has only the in-frame clones, and not every one. Of about 140,000 clones listed, 90% to 95% are singletons. This CDR3 spans 16 amino acids. Germline lookup yields CDR1 MGHRA and CDR2 YSYEKL. Trimming pared 1 base from V and 6 bases from J, leaving 18 bases between. This receptor was identified in an adult who had recovered from COVID-19. The sample in question was peripheral blood, obtained after recovery from COVID-19. The chain couples TRBV4-1 to TRBJ1-1; possible D gene TRBD1, 5 bases. The CDR3 DNA reads as TGCGCCAGCAGCCAAGGCCAGAAGGGGCGTAGCGCTGAAGCTTTCTTT. This gives the protein CASSQGQKGRSAEAFF.